This is a list of T cell receptor beta chains from one sample in a study of blood T cell repertoires in COVID-19. Here immunoSEQ multiplex PCR was the method, and the copy in TCRdb shows in-frame clones only, minus some. Here the sample spans around 460,000 clones, 80% to 90% being singletons. Source material: peripheral blood. Every receptor here comes from a man aged 18 to 29 with COVID-19, enrolled during active disease. Both conserved end residues are part of each CDR3. The D gene is left open where the match is weak. Clone size is stated in some rows and not others, as once, few, many or a class when expanded.

V gene,clone size,J gene,D gene,CDR3 DNA,CDR3 protein
TRBV7-9,-,TRBJ2-7,-,TGTGCCAGCAGCCTAGCAGGCGACAGAGTTTACGAGCAGTACTTC,CASSLAGDRVYEQYF
TRBV7-9,-,TRBJ2-2,-,TGTGCCAGCAGCTCTGGGCAGGGGACCGGGGAGCTGTTTTTT,CASSSGQGTGELFF
TRBV25-1,-,TRBJ2-7,-,TGTGCCAGCAGTGCCTTCGACTCCGAGCAGTACTTC,CASSAFDSEQYF
TRBV6-6,-,TRBJ1-5,-,TGTGCCAGCAGGCCCCGGGGGGGTAATCAGCCCCAGCATTTT,CASRPRGGNQPQHF
TRBV7-2,-,TRBJ2-1,-,TGTGCCAGCAGCTTAAGCTTACAGGGCCGGGAGCAGTTCTTC,CASSLSLQGREQFF
TRBV23-1,-,TRBJ1-2,TRBD1,TGCGCCAGCAGTCAATCGGGCAGGGACAGGACCTATGGCTACACCTTC,CASSQSGRDRTYGYTF
TRBV7-2,-,TRBJ2-2,-,TGTGCCAGCAGCTTCGGACTCCCCGGGGAGCTGTTTTTT,CASSFGLPGELFF
TRBV3-1/TRBV3-2,-,TRBJ1-6,-,TGTGCCAGCAGCCAAGTAAGCCGAAATTCACCCCTCCACTTT,CASSQVSRNSPLHF
TRBV25-1,-,TRBJ2-5,-,TGTGCCAGCAGTGAATATAGGGGAGAGACCCAGTACTTC,CASSEYRGETQYF
TRBV7-9,-,TRBJ1-4,-,TGTGCCAGCAGCTTAGCACCGGGACAAAGGAAACTGTTTTTT,CASSLAPGQRKLFF
TRBV27,-,TRBJ2-5,TRBD2,TGTGCCAGCAGTTTAGTAGGTCTAGCGGGGAGGAGGCAAGAGACCCAGTACTTC,CASSLVGLAGRRQETQYF
TRBV2,-,TRBJ1-2,TRBD1,TGTGCCAGCAGTATAATTACAGGGGGGGATGGCTACACCTTC,CASSIITGGDGYTF
TRBV30,few,TRBJ2-2,-,TGTGCCTGGAGTGGGAGGGCCGCCGGGGAGCTGTTTTTT,CAWSGRAAGELFF
TRBV4-1,-,TRBJ2-5,-,TGCGCCAGCAGCCATGGGCTCCAAGAGACCCAGTACTTC,CASSHGLQETQYF
TRBV6-2/TRBV6-3,once,TRBJ1-6,-,TGTGCCAGCAGTCCCGGACTGCCTATTTCACCCCTCCACTTT,CASSPGLPISPLHF
TRBV18,-,TRBJ2-1,-,TGTGCCAGCTCACCCCGGGGACATGAGAGCTCCTACAATGAGCAGTTCTTC,CASSPRGHESSYNEQFF
TRBV7-8,-,TRBJ2-5,-,TGTGCCAGCAGCTTAGCAGAGCAAGAGACCCAGTACTTC,CASSLAEQETQYF
TRBV27,-,TRBJ1-6,-,TGTGCCACCGCCGCTAGCCTTAATTCACCCCTCCACTTT,CATAASLNSPLHF
TRBV5-1,-,TRBJ2-7,TRBD2,TGCGCCAGCAGCTATGAGGAACGGGACACCGATGGACTAGCGGGAGAACCCTACGAGCAGTACTTC,CASSYEERDTDGLAGEPYEQYF
TRBV4-1,-,TRBJ2-5,TRBD2,TGCGCCAGCAGCCCGGGCGGGGGGGCGTTCCGTCCAGAGACCCAGTACTTC,CASSPGGGAFRPETQYF
TRBV7-9,-,TRBJ2-3,-,TGTGCCACCAACAGGGAGGGGGATACGCAGTATTTT,CATNREGDTQYF
TRBV21-1,-,TRBJ2-4,-,TGTGCCAGCAGCAAAGAAGGGGACAGGGCCGGAGGAAACATTCAGTACTTC,CASSKEGDRAGGNIQYF
TRBV5-1,-,TRBJ1-1,TRBD1,TGCGCCAGCAGCGATGGGGACAGGGGGGCATCTGAAGCTTTCTTT,CASSDGDRGASEAFF
TRBV11-2,-,TRBJ1-1,-,TGTGCCAGCAGCCAGGGTGTCACTGAAGCTTTCTTT,CASSQGVTEAFF
TRBV5-6,-,TRBJ2-5,TRBD2,TGTGCCAGCAGCTTTAAAGCGGGACTAGAGACCCAGTACTTC,CASSFKAGLETQYF
TRBV6-1,-,TRBJ2-3,TRBD2,TGTGCCAGCAGCGAACGGCTAGCGGGGGACACAGATACGCAGTATTTT,CASSERLAGDTDTQYF
TRBV7-9,-,TRBJ1-1,-,TGTGCCAGCAGCCCGGGTTCAGGGATGAACACTGAAGCTTTCTTT,CASSPGSGMNTEAFF
TRBV18,-,TRBJ1-6,TRBD1,TGTGCCAGCTCAGAACAGGGGGCGCCTGGGAATTCACCCCTCCACTTT,CASSEQGAPGNSPLHF
TRBV19,-,TRBJ1-3,-,TGTGCCAGTAGTATAGACAACTCTGGAAACACCATATATTTT,CASSIDNSGNTIYF
TRBV12-3/TRBV12-4,-,TRBJ1-3,-,TGTGCCAGCAGCGTAGGACTGCGTTCCTTAGGGTTT,CASSVGLRSLGF
TRBV6-5,-,TRBJ1-3,TRBD1,TGTGCCAGCCGCGGGACAGGGGCCCGAAACACCATATATTTT,CASRGTGARNTIYF
TRBV24-1,-,TRBJ1-1,-,TGTGCCACGAGGGTAGGAGGGTTCCTGAACACTGAAGCTTTCTTT,CATRVGGFLNTEAFF
TRBV7-9,-,TRBJ2-7,TRBD2,TGTGCCAGCAGCCTTAGCGGGGGGGCGAACGAGCAGTACTTC,CASSLSGGANEQYF
TRBV3-1/TRBV3-2,-,TRBJ2-3,TRBD1,TGTGCCAGCAGCCTAACAGGGGGACTCACAGATACGCAGTATTTT,CASSLTGGLTDTQYF
TRBV6-2/TRBV6-3,-,TRBJ1-4,TRBD1,TGTGCCAGCAGTTACTCAGGGACAGGGGGAGAAAAACTGTTTTTT,CASSYSGTGGEKLFF
TRBV7-9,-,TRBJ2-2,TRBD2,TGTGCCAGCAGTTCCAGGACTAGCGGGAGGGTTGGCACCGGGGAGCTGTTTTTT,CASSSRTSGRVGTGELFF
TRBV5-6,-,TRBJ2-7,-,TGTGCCAGCAGCCCAACAGGATTGGTACCCCAGTACTTC,CASSPTGLVPQYF
TRBV4-2,-,TRBJ2-7,TRBD2,TGTGCCAGGGGACTAGCGGGGATCGAGCAGTACTTC,CARGLAGIEQYF
TRBV7-3,few,TRBJ2-1,TRBD2,TGTGCCAGCAGCTTAGAAGGAGGTAGCGGGAGGGCATTGGCGTTAGAGCAGTTCTTC,CASSLEGGSGRALALEQFF
TRBV11-3,-,TRBJ2-2,-,TGTGCCAGCAGCTCAGGTCTAACCGGGGAGCTGTTTTTT,CASSSGLTGELFF
TRBV27,-,TRBJ2-2,-,TGTGCCAGCAGTTCACGGGCGAACACCGGGGAGCTGTTTTTT,CASSSRANTGELFF
TRBV14,-,TRBJ2-5,TRBD2,TGTGCCAGCAGCCATCTAGCGGGGAACCAAGAGACCCAGTACTTC,CASSHLAGNQETQYF
TRBV12-5,once,TRBJ2-1,TRBD2,TGTGCTAGTGGTACCTCGACTAGCGGGAGGGTTGGTGAGCAGTTCTTC,CASGTSTSGRVGEQFF
TRBV6-5,-,TRBJ1-5,TRBD1,TGTGCCAGCAGGGAGGACAGGGCGAGCAATCAGCCCCAGCATTTT,CASREDRASNQPQHF
TRBV7-9,-,TRBJ2-1,TRBD2,TGTGCCAGCCAAGGACAAGCGGGGGTATTCAATGAGCAGTTCTTC,CASQGQAGVFNEQFF